This T cell receptor (beta chain) was found in a study of cytomegalovirus exposure and HLA in healthy donors. Amplification used 60 Vbeta primers and 13 Jbeta primers. TCRdb's table, derived via immunoSEQ multiplex PCR, lists solely in-frame clones and lacks some. The table has tens of thousands of clones, approximately 69% seen once. The length of the CDR3 is 14 residues. In germline, CDR1 is LNHDA, CDR2 SQIVND (reference sequence). V lost 0 bases, J lost 8 bases, and 13 bases lay in between. This clone was picked up a small number of times. Its cognate antigen is unknown. Sampled while nominally healthy, donors likely had unrecorded immune exposures. Study-wide points: Later analysis identified a missense DCLRE1C variant that was linked to TCR beta V- and J-gene trimming. For most subjects, TCR beta sequences were reported to predict HLA-A and HLA-B alleles with accuracy. 164 TCR beta chains were listed as cytomegalovirus-associated.

The J gene is TRBJ1-1, the V gene TRBV19; D might be TRBD1 (6 bases). The TCR originated in a woman between 50 and 59 years old in good health and CMV-seropositive. Input material: PBMCs. CDR3 loop: CASSIDRGSVEAFF. In nucleotides, the CDR3 is TGTGCCAGTAGTATAGACAGGGGCTCCGTCGAAGCTTTCTTT.